The subject of this entry is one T cell receptor (beta chain). Its antigen target is currently unknown. No much larger clone is present one base from it, and per-base qualities are unavailable. The data originate from a study of blood T cell repertoires in COVID-19 (dated by TCRdb to the early 2020s). Regarding the research as a whole: Samples from collaborators originated in the United States, Italy and Spain and spanned both the acute and convalescent phases of COVID-19. The material from the prospective study consisted of cDNA or gDNA derived from T cells, B-cell-depleted T cells, or PBMCs. The dataset comprised deeply sampled blood TCRbeta repertoires from subjects exposed to, actively infected with, or recovered from COVID-19. The repertoires were released in a freely available public database intended as a resource for research on the immune response to SARS-CoV-2. Samples were obtained from the ongoing ImmuneRACE study (first 160 participants) and from over a thousand subjects provided by 6 global collaborators. The sample metadata nearly always contained a de-identified subject ID, COVID-19 status, age in years and sex. Where HLA class I and class II types were available, the types were taken from metadata supplied by the sample provider, not from assay-based typing.

TCRbeta CDR3 regions were amplified from genomic DNA by means of the immunoSEQ Assay, a bias-controlled multiplex PCR. The authors processed their data as follows. The number of nucleated cells in each sample was estimated by amplification of reference gene primers within the assay. Sequence reads were collapsed and filtered to measure the absolute abundance of every unique TCRbeta CDR3 rearrangement. For each sample, productive Simpson clonality was calculated by taking the square root of Simpson's diversity index across productive rearrangements. Imported from immuneACCESS, the table was reduced by TCRdb to in-frame sequences with V and J called. These copies leave out some clones; in studies compared against another copy, an unresolved V gene accounts for under half, and the cause of the remainder is not known. V, J and clone size are those of that table, while D and trimming were read from the DNA. The sample table lists approximately 220,000 clones, around 84% of them with a count of one. The biggest ten clones account for over 2.5% of the sample.

A second Seattle source provided samples from volunteer blood donors who had recovered from COVID-19. Whole blood was collected in K2EDTA tubes by collaborating institutions according to the institutions' own protocols. For TCRbeta analysis, collaborator samples were shipped as frozen whole blood, as isolated PBMCs, or as DNA extracted from either sample type. The CDR3, cysteine through phenylalanine, is 14 amino acids long. Of the read, only the CDR3 DNA is kept; its 42 bases are in frame from base 1. V and J are trimmed by 6 bases and 3 bases, and the gene matches miss 7 bases of the junction. CDR1 MNHEY and CDR2 SMNVEV are derived from the germline V gene (reference sequence). Paper-wide results and their limitations: The quantity of clinical and demographic metadata differed by source and by participant and was supplied without curation.

Rearrangement joined TRBV27 to TRBJ2-7, with 8 bases aligning to TRBD2. Sequencing was carried out using peripheral blood. The sequence was obtained from a man aged 50 to 60 who had recovered from COVID-19. In nucleotide form, the sequence is TGTGCCAGCAGCCGAAGCGGGAGCCACTACGAGCAGTACTTC. It codes for CASSRSGSHYEQYF.